The present TCR beta chain was sequenced within a study of T cell repertoires in cytomegalovirus infection (dated by TCRdb to the late 2010s). Regarding the study in general: Recently identified HLA-C-restricted CMV epitopes, whose presentation resists viral immunomodulation, were targeted by peptide stimulations together with well-studied HLA-B-restricted epitopes. Because public TCR beta signatures pointed to carriage of CMV infection together with the matching HLA type, the HLA type of each donor mattered for the analysis. The paper as a whole reports these results and caveats: In both this cohort and an independent roughly 350-donor cohort, the cumulative frequency of public TCR beta family members distinguished carriers of CMV infection plus the relevant HLA type. The ex vivo response was dominated by HLA-C-restricted CMV-specific TCR beta clonotypes, which also provided the single most frequent clonotype in two of eight donors.

The instrument given in TCRdb is Illumina HiSeq 1500. Starting from the raw public reads, TCRdb applied fastp trimming at Q25, assembled clones with MiXCR and retained in-frame beta chains. Each CDR3 protein appears once, grouped with its most common genes and DNA. This sample holds fewer than 650,000 distinct CDR3 sequences; just under 40% were observed only once. The ten largest clonotypes hold around 48% of the sample. Its CDR3 holds 15 amino acids, cysteine through phenylalanine. Only CDR3 DNA is held: 45 bases, read in frame from base 1. Clipping removes 2 bases from V and 4 bases from J, with 8 as the unmatched junction base count. CDR1 SGHNT and CDR2 YYREEE were looked up in the germline V gene (reference sequence). To note about this clonotype: This receptor's antigen is unknown. The record has no base qualities; no much larger clone is one base away.

The label giving this sample's treatment or condition can be read as: in vitro stimulation with specific CMV peptide epitopes to enrich CMV-specific T cells. The chain joins TRBV5-4 to TRBJ2-5; 7 bases in between match TRBD1. The receptor was derived from a human donor in good health (CMV status not recorded). Some clones in this sample may be carry-over from other donors' samples. The sequences come from cultured PBMCs, collected from culture after CMV antigen stimulation. The nucleotide sequence is TGTGCCAGCAGCTTACCCGGACAGGTTGGAGAGACCCAGTACTTC. This gives the protein CASSLPGQVGETQYF.